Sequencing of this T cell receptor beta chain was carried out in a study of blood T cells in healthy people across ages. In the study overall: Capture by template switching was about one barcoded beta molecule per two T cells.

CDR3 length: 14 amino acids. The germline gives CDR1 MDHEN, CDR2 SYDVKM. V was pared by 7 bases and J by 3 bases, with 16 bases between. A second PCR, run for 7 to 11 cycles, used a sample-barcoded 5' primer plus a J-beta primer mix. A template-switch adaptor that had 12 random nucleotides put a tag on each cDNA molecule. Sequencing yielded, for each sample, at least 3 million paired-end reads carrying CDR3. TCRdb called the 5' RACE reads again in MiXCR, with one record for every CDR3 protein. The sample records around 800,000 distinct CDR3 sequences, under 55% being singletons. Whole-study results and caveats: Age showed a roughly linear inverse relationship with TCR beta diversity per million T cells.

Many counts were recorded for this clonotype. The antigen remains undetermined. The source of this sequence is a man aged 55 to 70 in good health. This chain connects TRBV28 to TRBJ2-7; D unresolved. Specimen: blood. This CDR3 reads CASTTTPSIYEQYF. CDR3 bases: TGTGCCAGCACTACCACCCCCTCGATCTACGAGCAGTACTTC.